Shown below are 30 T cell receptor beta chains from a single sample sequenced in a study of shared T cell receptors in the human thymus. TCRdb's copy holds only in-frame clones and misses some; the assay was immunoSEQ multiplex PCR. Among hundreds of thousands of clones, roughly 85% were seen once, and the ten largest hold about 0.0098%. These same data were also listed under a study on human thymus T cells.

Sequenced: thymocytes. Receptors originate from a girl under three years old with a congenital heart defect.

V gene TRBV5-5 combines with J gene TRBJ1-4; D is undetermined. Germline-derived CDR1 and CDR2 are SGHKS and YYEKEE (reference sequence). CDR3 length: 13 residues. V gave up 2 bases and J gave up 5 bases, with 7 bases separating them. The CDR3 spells CASSFGQNEKLFF. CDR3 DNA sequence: TGTGCCAGCAGCTTTGGGCAGAATGAAAAACTGTTTTTT.

CDR3 sequence: CASSPRDRGSLVTEAFF. The CDR3 coding sequence is TGTGCCAGTAGCCCCCGGGACAGGGGGTCCTTAGTCACTGAAGCTTTCTTT. The chain has TRBV19 and TRBJ1-1; 11 nucleotides line up with TRBD1. V was clipped by 6 bases and J by 4 bases; unmatched bases: 13. The germline V gene encodes CDR1 LNHDA and CDR2 SQIVND (reference sequence). CDR3 length: 17 residues.

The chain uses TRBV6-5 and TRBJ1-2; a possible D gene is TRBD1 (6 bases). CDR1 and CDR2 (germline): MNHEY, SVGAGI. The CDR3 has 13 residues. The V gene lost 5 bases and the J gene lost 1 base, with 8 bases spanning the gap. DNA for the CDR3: TGTGCCAGCAGTAAACAGGGTAACTATGGCTACACCTTC. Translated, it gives CASSKQGNYGYTF.

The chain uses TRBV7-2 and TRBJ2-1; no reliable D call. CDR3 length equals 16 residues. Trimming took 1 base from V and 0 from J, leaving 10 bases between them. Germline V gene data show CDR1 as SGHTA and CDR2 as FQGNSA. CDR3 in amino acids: CASSLGGPSSYNEQFF. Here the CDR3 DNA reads TGTGCCAGCAGCTTAGGTGGCCCCAGCTCCTACAATGAGCAGTTCTTC.

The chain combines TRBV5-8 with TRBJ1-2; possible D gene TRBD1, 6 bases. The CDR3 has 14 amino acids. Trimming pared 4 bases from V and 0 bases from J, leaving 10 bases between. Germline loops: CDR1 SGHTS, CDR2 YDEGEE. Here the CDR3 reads CASSKTGANYGYTF. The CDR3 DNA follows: TGTGCCAGCAGCAAGACAGGCGCTAACTATGGCTACACCTTC.

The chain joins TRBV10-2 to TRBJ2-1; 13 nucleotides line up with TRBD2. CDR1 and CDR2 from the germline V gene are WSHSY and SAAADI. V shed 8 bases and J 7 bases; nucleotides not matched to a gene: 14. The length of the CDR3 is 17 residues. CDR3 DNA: TGCGCCAGCTTGGGGACTAGCGGGGCCCCAAAAGTTAATGAGCAGTTCTTC. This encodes CASLGTSGAPKVNEQFF.

CDR3 nucleotides: TGTGCCAGCAGTCCCCATATACCCGGGGGATCTTTCTTT. Translating gives CASSPHIPGGSFF. The rearrangement links TRBV28 to TRBJ1-1; D is perhaps TRBD1 (5 bases). The CDR3 has 13 amino acids. The germline V and J ends were trimmed by 5 bases and 12 bases, with 19 bases remaining between them. Germline values: CDR1 MDHEN, CDR2 SYDVKM.

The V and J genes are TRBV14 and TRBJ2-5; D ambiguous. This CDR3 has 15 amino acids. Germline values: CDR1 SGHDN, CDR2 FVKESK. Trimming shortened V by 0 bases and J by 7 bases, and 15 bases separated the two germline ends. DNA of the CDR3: TGTGCCAGCAGCCAAGAGGCCAGGCGATCCTCGACCCAGTACTTC. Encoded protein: CASSQEARRSSTQYF.

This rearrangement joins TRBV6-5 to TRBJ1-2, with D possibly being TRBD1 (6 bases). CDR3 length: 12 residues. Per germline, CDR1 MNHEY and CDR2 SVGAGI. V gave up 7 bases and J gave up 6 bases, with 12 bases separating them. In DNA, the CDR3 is TGTGCCAGCACCGGACAGAACGATGGCTACACCTTC. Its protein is CASTGQNDGYTF.

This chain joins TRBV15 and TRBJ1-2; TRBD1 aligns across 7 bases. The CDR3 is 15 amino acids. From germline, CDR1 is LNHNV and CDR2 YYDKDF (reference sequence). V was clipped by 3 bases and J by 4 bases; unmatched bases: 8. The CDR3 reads CATSSPGTDIYGYTF. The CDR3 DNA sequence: TGTGCCACCAGCAGTCCCGGGACAGACATCTATGGCTACACCTTC.

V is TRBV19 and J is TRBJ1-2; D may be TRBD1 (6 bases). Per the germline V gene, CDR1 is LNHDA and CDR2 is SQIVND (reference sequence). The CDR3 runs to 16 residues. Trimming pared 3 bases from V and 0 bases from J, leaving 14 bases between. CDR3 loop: CASSIWVRDTNYGYTF. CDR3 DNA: TGTGCCAGTAGTATCTGGGTCCGGGACACTAACTATGGCTACACCTTC.

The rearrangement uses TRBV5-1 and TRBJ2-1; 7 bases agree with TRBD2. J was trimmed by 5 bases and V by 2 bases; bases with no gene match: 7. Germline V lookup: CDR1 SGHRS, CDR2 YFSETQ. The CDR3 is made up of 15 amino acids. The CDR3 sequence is CASSLLSGTNNEQFF. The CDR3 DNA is TGCGCCAGCAGCTTACTGAGCGGGACCAACAATGAGCAGTTCTTC.

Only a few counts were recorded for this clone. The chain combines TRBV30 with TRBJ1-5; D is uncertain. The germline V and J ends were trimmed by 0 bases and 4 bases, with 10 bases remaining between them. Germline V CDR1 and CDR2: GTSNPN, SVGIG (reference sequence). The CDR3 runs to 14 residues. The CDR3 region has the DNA TGTGCCTGGAGTGTACGCTATCTGAATCAGCCCCAGCATTTT. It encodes CAWSVRYLNQPQHF.

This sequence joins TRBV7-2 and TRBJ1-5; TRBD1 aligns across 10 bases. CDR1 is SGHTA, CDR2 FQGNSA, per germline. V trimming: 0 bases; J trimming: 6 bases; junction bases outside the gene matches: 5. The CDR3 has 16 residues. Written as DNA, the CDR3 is TGTGCCAGCAGCTTAGCGCTCGGGACAGGGGCTCAGCCCCAGCATTTT. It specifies CASSLALGTGAQPQHF.

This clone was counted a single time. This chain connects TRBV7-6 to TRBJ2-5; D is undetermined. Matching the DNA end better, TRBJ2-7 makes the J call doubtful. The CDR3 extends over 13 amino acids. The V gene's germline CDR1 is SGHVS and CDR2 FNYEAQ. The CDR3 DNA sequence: TGTGCCAGCAGCTTCCAGGTAACCTACGAGCAGTACTTC. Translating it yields CASSFQVTYEQYF.

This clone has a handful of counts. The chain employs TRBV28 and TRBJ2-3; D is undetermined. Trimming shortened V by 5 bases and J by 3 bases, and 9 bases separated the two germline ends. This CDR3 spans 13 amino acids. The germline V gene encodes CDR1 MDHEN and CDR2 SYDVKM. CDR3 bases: TGTGCCAGCAGTCCCCTTCGTACAGATACGCAGTATTTT. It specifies CASSPLRTDTQYF.

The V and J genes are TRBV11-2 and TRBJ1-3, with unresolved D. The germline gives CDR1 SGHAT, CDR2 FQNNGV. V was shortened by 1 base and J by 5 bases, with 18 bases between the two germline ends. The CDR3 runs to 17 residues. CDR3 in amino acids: CASSLGRFKPSRNTIYF. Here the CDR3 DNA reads TGTGCCAGCAGCTTAGGGCGGTTCAAGCCAAGCAGAAACACCATATATTTT.

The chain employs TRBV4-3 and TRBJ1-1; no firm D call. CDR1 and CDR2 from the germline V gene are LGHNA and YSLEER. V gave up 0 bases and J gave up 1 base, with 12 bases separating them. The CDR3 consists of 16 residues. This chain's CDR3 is CASSQENARRNTEAFF. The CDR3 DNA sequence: TGCGCCAGCAGCCAAGAAAACGCGAGAAGGAACACTGAAGCTTTCTTT.

This chain's CDR3 is CASTLPSSGTPYEQYF. The CDR3 nucleotides read TGTGCCAGCACCCTACCGTCCTCGGGGACACCCTACGAGCAGTACTTC. The rearrangement links TRBV28 to TRBJ2-7, with D tentatively TRBD1 (6 bases). The V and J ends lost 7 bases and 2 bases respectively, with 21 bases between them. Germline V CDR1 and CDR2: MDHEN, SYDVKM. The CDR3 runs 16 residues.

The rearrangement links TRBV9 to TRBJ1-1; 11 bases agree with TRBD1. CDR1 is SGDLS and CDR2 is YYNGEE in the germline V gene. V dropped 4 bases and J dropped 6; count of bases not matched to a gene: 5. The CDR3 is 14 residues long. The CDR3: CASSPRDRGAEAFF. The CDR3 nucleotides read TGTGCCAGCAGCCCTCGGGACAGGGGGGCTGAAGCTTTCTTT.

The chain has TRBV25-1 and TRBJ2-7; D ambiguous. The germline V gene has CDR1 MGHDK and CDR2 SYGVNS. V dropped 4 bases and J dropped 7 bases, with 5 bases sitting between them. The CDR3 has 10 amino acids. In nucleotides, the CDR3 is TGTGCCAGCAGTGCGGTAGAGCAGTACTTC. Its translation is CASSAVEQYF.

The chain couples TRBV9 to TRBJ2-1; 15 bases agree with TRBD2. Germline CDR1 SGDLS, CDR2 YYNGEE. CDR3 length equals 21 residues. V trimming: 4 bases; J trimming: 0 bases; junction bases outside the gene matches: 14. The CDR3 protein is CASSPKDPGLAGGDSYNEQFF. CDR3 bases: TGTGCCAGCAGCCCCAAGGACCCGGGACTAGCGGGGGGTGACTCCTACAATGAGCAGTTCTTC.

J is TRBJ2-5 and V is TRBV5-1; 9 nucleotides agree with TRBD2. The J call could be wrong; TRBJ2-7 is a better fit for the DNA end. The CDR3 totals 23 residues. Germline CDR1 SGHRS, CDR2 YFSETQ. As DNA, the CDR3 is TGCGCCAGCAGCTTTAAACCCTCCGGAGCACCTAGCGGGGAACCAAGACGAACATACGAGCAGTACTTC. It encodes CASSFKPSGAPSGEPRRTYEQYF.

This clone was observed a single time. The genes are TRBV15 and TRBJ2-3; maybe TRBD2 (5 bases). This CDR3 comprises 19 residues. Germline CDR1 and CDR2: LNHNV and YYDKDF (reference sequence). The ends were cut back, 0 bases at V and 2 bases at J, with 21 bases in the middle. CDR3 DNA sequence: TGTGCCACCAGCAGAGATCCGAGTCGGAGGCTGGGGAACACAGATACGCAGTATTTT. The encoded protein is CATSRDPSRRLGNTDTQYF.

This CDR3 is CASTLGTYSPLHF. In nucleotides, the CDR3 is TGTGCCAGTACCCTAGGAACTTATTCACCCCTCCACTTT. V usage is TRBV19 and J usage is TRBJ1-6; D uncertain. Germline lookup yields CDR1 LNHDA and CDR2 SQIVND (reference sequence). The CDR3 consists of 13 residues. The V gene lost 7 bases and the J gene lost 8 bases, with 12 bases spanning the gap.

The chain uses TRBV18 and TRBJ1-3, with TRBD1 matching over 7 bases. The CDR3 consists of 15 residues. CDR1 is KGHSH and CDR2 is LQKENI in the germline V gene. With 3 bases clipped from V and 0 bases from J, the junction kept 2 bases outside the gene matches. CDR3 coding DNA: TGTGCCAGCTCACCGACAGGGCTCTCTGGAAACACCATATATTTT. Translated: CASSPTGLSGNTIYF.

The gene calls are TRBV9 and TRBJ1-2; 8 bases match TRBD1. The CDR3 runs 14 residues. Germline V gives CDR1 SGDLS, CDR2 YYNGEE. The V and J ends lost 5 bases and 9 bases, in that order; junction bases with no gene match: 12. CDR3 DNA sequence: TGTGCCAGCAGAGATCAGGGGGCATACGGGTGCTACACCTTC. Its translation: CASRDQGAYGCYTF.

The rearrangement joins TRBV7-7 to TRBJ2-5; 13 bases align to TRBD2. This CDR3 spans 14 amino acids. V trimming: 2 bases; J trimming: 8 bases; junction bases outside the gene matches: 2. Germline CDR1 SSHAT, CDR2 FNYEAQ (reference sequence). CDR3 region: CASSLRTSGGTQYF. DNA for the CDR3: TGTGCCAGCAGCTTAAGGACTAGCGGGGGTACCCAGTACTTC.

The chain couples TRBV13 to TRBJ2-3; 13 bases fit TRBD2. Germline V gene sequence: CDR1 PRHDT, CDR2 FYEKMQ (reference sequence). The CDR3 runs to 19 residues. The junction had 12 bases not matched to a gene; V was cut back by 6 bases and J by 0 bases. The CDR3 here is CASRPQTSGGRTSTDTQYF. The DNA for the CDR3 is TGTGCCAGCAGGCCCCAGACTAGCGGGGGGCGGACTAGCACAGATACGCAGTATTTT.

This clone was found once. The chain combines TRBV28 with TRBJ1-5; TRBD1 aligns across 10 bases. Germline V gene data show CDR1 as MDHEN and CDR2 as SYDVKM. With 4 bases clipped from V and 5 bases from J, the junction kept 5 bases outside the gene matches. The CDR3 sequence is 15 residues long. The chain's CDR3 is CASSWDRGPYQPQHF. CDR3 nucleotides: TGTGCCAGCAGTTGGGACAGGGGTCCATATCAGCCCCAGCATTTT.